This TCR beta chain was identified in a study of cytomegalovirus exposure and HLA in healthy donors. Nominal health characterized the donors when sampled, though unrecorded immune exposures were likely. The study ran its PCR with 60 Vbeta and 13 Jbeta primers. This table comes from immunoSEQ multiplex PCR, and its TCRdb copy is limited to in-frame clones, with some not included. The sample has about 150,000 clones, 60% to 85% seen once; the top ten hold about 13%. CDR1 is SGHDT, CDR2 YYEEEE, per germline. The CDR3 sequence runs 14 residues, both termini included. This clone was detected only once. Its antigen is as yet unknown. No conserved phenylalanine or tryptophan is present at the end of the CDR3, so a read error is the likely explanation. The DNA is omitted, as the CDR3 cannot be located on it reliably, and the CDR3 follows TCRdb's listing. Study-wide results and limits: Previous analysis showed most TCR beta V segments were productive about 87% or about 30% of the time. It was about 150 TCR beta chains that were listed as cytomegalovirus-associated.

This receptor was identified in a man aged 40-50 years in good health and CMV-seropositive. The sequenced sample was PBMCs. The J gene is TRBJ2-7, the V gene TRBV5-6; the table calls TRBD2, which could not be checked here. Here the CDR3 reads CASSLGLAGVPGIR.